This T cell receptor beta chain came from a study of blood T cell repertoires in COVID-19. Germline V gene sequence: CDR1 SGDLS, CDR2 YYNGEE. The CDR3 totals 13 residues. V was pared by 0 bases and J by 2 bases, with 5 bases between. Study processing details: Quantification of nucleated cells was approximated via reference gene primer amplification. The table came from immunoSEQ multiplex PCR; TCRdb's copy has only in-frame clones and leaves some out. Clonal size and the V and J genes are those of that table, whereas D and trimming came from the DNA. The sample holds around 150,000 clones, about 82% seen once.

The sequencing sample was made of peripheral blood. This chain joins TRBV9 and TRBJ2-5, with D uncertain. The sequence came from an elderly woman with active or convalescent COVID-19. The CDR3 DNA reads as TGTGCCAGCAGCGTAGATTTACAAGAGACCCAGTACTTC. As protein: CASSVDLQETQYF.